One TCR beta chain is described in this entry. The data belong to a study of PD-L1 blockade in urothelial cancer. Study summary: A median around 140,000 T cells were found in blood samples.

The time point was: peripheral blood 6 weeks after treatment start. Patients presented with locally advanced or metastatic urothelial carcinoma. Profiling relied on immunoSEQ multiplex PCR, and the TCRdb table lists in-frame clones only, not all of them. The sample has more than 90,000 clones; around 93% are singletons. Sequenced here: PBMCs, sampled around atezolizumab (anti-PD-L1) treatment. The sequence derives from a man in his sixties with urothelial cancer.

Here the CDR3 reads CASSLIQGKLFF. The CDR3 region has the DNA TGTGCCAGCAGTTTAATCCAGGGGAAACTGTTTTTT. The V gene is TRBV28, the J gene TRBJ1-4; TRBD1 might be the D (6 bases). CDR3 length equals 12 residues. V lost 2 bases, J lost 11 bases, and 9 bases lay in between. Germline V CDR1 and CDR2: MDHEN, SYDVKM.